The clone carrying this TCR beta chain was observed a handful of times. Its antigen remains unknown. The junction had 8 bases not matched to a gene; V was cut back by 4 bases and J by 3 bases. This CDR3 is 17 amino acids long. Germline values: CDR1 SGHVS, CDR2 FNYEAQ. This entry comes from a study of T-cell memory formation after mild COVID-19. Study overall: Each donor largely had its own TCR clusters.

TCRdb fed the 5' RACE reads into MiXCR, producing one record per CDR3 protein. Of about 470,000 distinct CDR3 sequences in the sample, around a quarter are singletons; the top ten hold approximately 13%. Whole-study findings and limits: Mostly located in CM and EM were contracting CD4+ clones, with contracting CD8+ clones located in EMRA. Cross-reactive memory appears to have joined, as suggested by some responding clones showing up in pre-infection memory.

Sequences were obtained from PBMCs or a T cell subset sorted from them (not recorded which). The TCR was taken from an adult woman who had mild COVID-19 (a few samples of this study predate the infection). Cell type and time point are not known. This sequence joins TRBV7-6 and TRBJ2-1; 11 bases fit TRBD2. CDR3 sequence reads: CASSSGASGGSYNEQFF. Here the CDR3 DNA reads TGTGCCAGCAGCTCCGGGGCTAGCGGGGGGAGCTACAATGAGCAGTTCTTC.